Shown below are 23 T cell receptor beta chains from a single sample sequenced in a study of T cell responses to AZD1222 COVID-19 vaccine. The data were produced by immunoSEQ multiplex PCR, yet TCRdb's version contains in-frame clones alone and is incomplete. The table lists around 120,000 clones, around 94% of them singletons. The sample consisted of peripheral blood, taken on day 0 of AZD1222 vaccination. All receptors derive from an adult in good health.

V is TRBV19 and J is TRBJ1-6; 7 nucleotides agree with TRBD1. The CDR3 extends over 18 amino acids. J lost 7 bases, V lost 2 bases, and 14 bases had no gene match. The germline CDR1 and CDR2 sequences are LNHDA and SQIVND (reference sequence). The CDR3 is CASSISTGRPVGNSPLHF. CDR3 coding DNA: TGTGCCAGTAGTATATCGACAGGGAGGCCCGTAGGGAATTCACCCCTCCACTTT.

The CDR3 spells CASRRGPETEAFF. The CDR3, as DNA: TGTGCCAGCAGGAGGGGGCCCGAGACTGAAGCTTTCTTT. The chain employs TRBV7-6 and TRBJ1-1; 7 bases fit TRBD1. This CDR3 region has 13 residues. V was pared by 6 bases and J by 5 bases, with 6 bases of the junction left unmatched. Germline-derived CDR1 and CDR2 are SGHVS and FNYEAQ. Combining the CDR3 with reference TRBV7-6 and TRBJ1-1 gives the whole variable domain GAGVSQSPRYKVTKRGQDVALRCDPISGHVSLYWYRQALGQGPEFLTYFNYEAQQDKSGLPNDRFSAERPEGSISTLTIQRTEQRDSAMYRCASRRGPETEAFFGQGTRLTVV.

The rearrangement uses TRBV2 and TRBJ2-1; 12 bases line up with TRBD2. Germline trimming cut 6 bases from V and 8 bases from J; bases unmatched to any gene: 5. In germline, CDR1 is SNHLY, CDR2 FYNNEI. This CDR3 is built from 14 residues. The DNA for the CDR3 is TGTGCCAGCAGGCTGGGACTAGCGGGCGATGAGCAGTTCTTC. Translation gives CASRLGLAGDEQFF. Full variable domain (remainder filled in from reference TRBV2 and TRBJ2-1): EPEVTQTPSHQVTQMGQEVILRCVPISNHLYFYWYRQILGQKVEFLVSFYNNEISEKSEIFDDQFSVERPDGSNFTLKIRSTKLEDSAMYFCASRLGLAGDEQFFGPGTRLTVL.

The chain is built from TRBV19 and TRBJ2-3; no firm D call. Germline-derived CDR1 and CDR2 are LNHDA and SQIVND (reference sequence). The CDR3 is 15 amino acids. Trimming took off 5 bases at V and 0 bases at J, with 12 bases between the two ends. The CDR3 sequence is CASSDFASSTDTQYF. In nucleotides, the CDR3 is TGTGCCAGTAGTGACTTCGCCAGTAGCACAGATACGCAGTATTTT.

This chain connects TRBV2 to TRBJ1-5; D is unresolved. This CDR3 contains 12 residues. CDR1 is SNHLY, CDR2 FYNNEI, per germline. Trimming removed 6 bases from V and 7 bases from J, with 10 bases in between. In DNA form, the CDR3 reads TGTGCCAGCAGCGCTAACCCGCAGCCCCAGCATTTT. This encodes CASSANPQPQHF.

The chain joins TRBV6-5 to TRBJ1-2, with TRBD1 as a possible D gene (6 bases). Looked up from germline, CDR1 is MNHEY and CDR2 is SVGAGI. Trimming stripped 6 bases from V and 4 bases from J, with 18 bases between. The CDR3 has 15 amino acids. CDR3 nucleotides: TGTGCCAGCAGCTTAGATTTCGGACAGCTCTATGGCTACACCTTC. Translated, it gives CASSLDFGQLYGYTF.

On this clone: Sequence at one end of the junction differs from germline and may be a read error. The rearrangement links TRBV7-7 to TRBJ2-1, with D perhaps matching TRBD2 (5 bases). Germline-derived CDR1 and CDR2 are SSHAT and FNYEAQ (reference sequence). The CDR3 consists of 16 residues. The CDR3 bases are TGTGCTAGCAGCTTAGCGTCGGCGAGCTCCTACAATGAGCAGTTCTTC. The encoded protein is CASSLASASSYNEQFF.

This sequence joins TRBV5-6 and TRBJ2-7; D possibly corresponds to TRBD1 (6 bases). V was trimmed by 0 bases and J by 6 bases, leaving 10 bases between them. Germline assignment: CDR1 SGHDT and CDR2 YYEEEE. The CDR3 has 13 amino acids. The CDR3 spells CASSLETGFEQYF. The CDR3 DNA is TGTGCCAGCAGCTTGGAGACAGGTTTCGAGCAGTACTTC.

J is TRBJ2-3 and V is TRBV3-1 (or the pseudogene TRBV3-2); tentatively, D is TRBD2 (6 bases). CDR3 length equals 14 residues. V shed 3 bases and J shed 5 bases, with 12 bases lying between them. Germline CDR1 is LGHDT and CDR2 is YNNKEL (reference sequence). CDR3 nucleotides: TGTGCCAGCAGCCACCGACAAGCGGGAGATACGCAGTATTTT. Translation gives CASSHRQAGDTQYF.

V and J are TRBV5-1 and TRBJ1-1; the D gene is possibly TRBD1 (5 bases). V was trimmed by 7 bases and J by 1 base, leaving 20 bases between them. Germline lookup yields CDR1 SGHRS and CDR2 YFSETQ. The CDR3 is 16 residues long. As DNA, the CDR3 is TGCGCCAGCCTGGGGGGACCCAGAGGGGAGAACACTGAAGCTTTCTTT. This gives the protein CASLGGPRGENTEAFF.

V gene TRBV28 combines with J gene TRBJ1-2; the D gene is possibly TRBD1 (6 bases). Trimming pared 4 bases from V and 4 bases from J, leaving 19 bases between. Per the germline V gene, CDR1 is MDHEN and CDR2 is SYDVKM. The CDR3 extends over 16 amino acids. The CDR3 DNA sequence: TGTGCCAGCAGTTCCGTCAGGGGCGGGGTTGGCTATGGCTACACCTTC. Translating gives CASSSVRGGVGYGYTF.

This clone was counted once. The chain recombines TRBV11-2 with TRBJ2-5, with 9 bases that match TRBD1. The CDR3 contains 13 residues. Trimming took 4 bases from V and 3 from J; bases not matched to a gene: 0. Germline loops: CDR1 SGHAT, CDR2 FQNNGV. CDR3 sequence (DNA): TGTGCCAGCAGCTGGGACAGGGAAGAGACCCAGTACTTC. This gives the protein CASSWDREETQYF.

The V gene is TRBV12-5, the J gene TRBJ1-1; D not certain. Germline CDR1 reads LGHNT; CDR2 reads FRNRAP. Deletions cut 0 bases from V and 6 bases from J, with 17 bases between. The CDR3 is 16 amino acids. The CDR3 reads CASGLVLRAGLAEAFF. Here the CDR3 DNA reads TGTGCTAGTGGTTTGGTACTTAGGGCCGGGTTAGCTGAAGCTTTCTTT.

This sequence joins TRBV30 and TRBJ1-2; possibly TRBD1 for D (5 bases). V was clipped by 4 bases and J by 6 bases, with 15 bases between them. This CDR3 region has 13 residues. In germline, CDR1 is GTSNPN, CDR2 SVGIG (reference sequence). In nucleotides, the CDR3 is TGTGCCTGGAATCCGTCGCAGGGTCATGGCTACACCTTC. Translation gives CAWNPSQGHGYTF. Together with reference TRBV30 and TRBJ1-2, the CDR3 gives the full variable domain: SQTIHQWPATLVQPVGSPLSLECTVEGTSNPNLYWYRQAAGRGLQLLFYSVGIGQISSEVPQNLSASRPQDRQFILSSKKLLLSDSGFYLCAWNPSQGHGYTFGSGTRLTVV.

The CDR3 is CASSLLGPASYNEQFF. CDR3 nucleotides: TGTGCCAGCAGTTTACTTGGGCCGGCGTCTTACAATGAGCAGTTCTTC. V usage is TRBV27 and J usage is TRBJ2-1; unclear D gene. The CDR3 has 16 residues. The V end lost 2 bases, the J end lost 4 bases, and 15 bases lay between the germline ends. Germline V gives CDR1 MNHEY, CDR2 SMNVEV (reference sequence).

This clone was seen a few times. CDR3 DNA: TGTGCCAGCAGTGCCGTAAGGTTCGGGGAGCTGTTTTTT. Translating gives CASSAVRFGELFF. The chain employs TRBV2 and TRBJ2-2, with D unresolved. This CDR3 contains 13 residues. Germline V gene data show CDR1 as SNHLY and CDR2 as FYNNEI. V dropped 4 bases and J dropped 7 bases, with 10 bases sitting between them.

The rearrangement links TRBV5-1 to TRBJ1-1; D is perhaps TRBD1 (6 bases). V was clipped by 2 bases and J by 2 bases, with 13 bases between them. Germline V CDR1 and CDR2: SGHRS, YFSETQ. The CDR3 covers 15 residues. The CDR3, as DNA: TGCGCCAGCAGCTTACAGGGACCCTCTAACACTGAAGCTTTCTTT. It codes for CASSLQGPSNTEAFF.

This clone was recorded once. This chain joins TRBV28 and TRBJ2-7; TRBD1 matches at 7 bases. After removal of 6 bases from V and 6 bases from J, the junction contained 8 bases not matched to a gene. Germline CDR1 MDHEN, CDR2 SYDVKM. This CDR3 region has 13 residues. The CDR3 DNA sequence: TGTGCCAGCAGCCGAGACAGGGTTGGCGAGCAGTACTTC. It translates to CASSRDRVGEQYF.

The gene calls are TRBV7-2 and TRBJ2-1; D not resolved. The CDR3 sequence is 15 residues long. From germline, CDR1 is SGHTA and CDR2 FQGNSA. Trimming pared 1 base from V and 2 bases from J, leaving 9 bases between. This CDR3 reads CASSLGARTYNEQFF. The DNA for the CDR3 is TGTGCCAGCAGCTTAGGGGCGAGAACCTACAATGAGCAGTTCTTC.

The chain uses TRBV7-9 and TRBJ2-1; 8 bases agree with TRBD2. The trim removed 3 bases at V and 3 bases at J, leaving 10 bases unmatched. Per germline, CDR1 SEHNR and CDR2 FQNEAQ (reference sequence). The CDR3 has 17 amino acids. CDR3 amino acids: CASSLGSGIHYYNEQFF. In DNA form, the CDR3 reads TGTGCCAGCAGCTTGGGTAGCGGGATCCATTACTACAATGAGCAGTTCTTC.

The chain carries TRBV11-2 and TRBJ2-2; D perhaps matches TRBD2 (6 bases). Germline V CDR1 and CDR2: SGHAT, FQNNGV. The V gene lost 4 bases and the J gene lost 4 bases, with 22 bases spanning the gap. This CDR3 comprises 18 residues. Here the CDR3 reads CASSSRAGPSVFTGELFF. The CDR3 region has the DNA TGTGCCAGCAGCTCACGGGCGGGGCCCTCCGTTTTCACCGGGGAGCTGTTTTTT. Looking up the rest from reference TRBV11-2 and TRBJ2-2 gives the full variable domain: EAGVAQSPRYKIIEKRQSVAFWCNPISGHATLYWYQQILGQGPKLLIQFQNNGVVDDSQLPKDRFSAERLKGVDSTLKIQPAKLEDSAVYLCASSSRAGPSVFTGELFFGEGSRLTVL.

The genes are TRBV6-5 and TRBJ2-1, with TRBD2 as a possible D gene (6 bases). CDR3 length equals 11 residues. Germline-derived CDR1 and CDR2 are MNHEY and SVGAGI. Trimming removed 4 bases at V and 10 bases at J, with 8 bases between. This CDR3 reads CASSWEEEQFF. In DNA form, the CDR3 reads TGTGCCAGCAGTTGGGAGGAGGAGCAGTTCTTC.

The chain uses TRBV10-2 and TRBJ2-3, with D possibly being TRBD1 or TRBD2 (5 bases each). The CDR3 is made up of 12 amino acids. V shed 7 bases and J shed 3 bases, with 8 bases lying between them. CDR1 WSHSY and CDR2 SAAADI come from the germline V gene. CDR3 nucleotides: TGCGCCAGCAACGGGGCGACAGATACGCAGTATTTT. This codes for CASNGATDTQYF.